These 7 T cell receptor beta chains were all obtained from the same sample, sequenced in a study of shared clonotypes between healthy human individuals. TCRdb keeps only in-frame clones here, not all; method: immunoSEQ multiplex PCR. The repertoire holds roughly 2.6 million clones, with just over 90% as singletons. The source material was naive CD4+ T cells sorted from blood. Described subset: CD45RA+ positively selected. These receptors were taken from a young man in good health.

The V gene is TRBV7-9, the J gene TRBJ1-6; 8 bases fit TRBD1. The germline V gene has CDR1 SEHNR and CDR2 FQNEAQ (reference sequence). J lost 6 bases, V lost 7 bases, and 5 bases had no gene match. The length of the CDR3 is 14 residues. The CDR3 protein is CASTGGIGNSPLHF. The CDR3 DNA sequence: TGTGCCAGCACAGGGGGCATTGGTAATTCACCCCTCCACTTT.

The chain recombines TRBV6-5 with TRBJ1-5; 7 positions match TRBD1. Germline CDR1 MNHEY, CDR2 SVGAGI. After removal of 2 bases from V and 6 bases from J, the junction contained 1 base not matched to a gene. The CDR3 is 13 residues long. The CDR3 here is CASSYDRAQPQHF. CDR3 DNA: TGTGCCAGCAGTTACGACAGGGCTCAGCCCCAGCATTTT.

The gene calls are TRBV5-8 and TRBJ2-3; D is ambiguous. Trimming cost V 0 bases and J 0 bases, with 8 bases left between them. Germline-derived CDR1 and CDR2 are SGHTS and YDEGEE. The CDR3 is 15 residues long. CDR3 nucleotides: TGTGCCAGCAGCTTGGGGGTGTCTAGCACAGATACGCAGTATTTT. It specifies CASSLGVSSTDTQYF.

The chain is built from TRBV5-1 and TRBJ2-1; D might be TRBD2 (6 bases). This CDR3 contains 16 residues. CDR1 and CDR2 (germline): SGHRS, YFSETQ. V lost 6 bases and J lost 0, with 16 bases in between. In DNA form, the CDR3 reads TGCGCCAGCAAGCTTTTCGCCGGGAGCTCCTACAATGAGCAGTTCTTC. It yields the protein CASKLFAGSSYNEQFF.

V is TRBV10-1 and J is TRBJ2-5; 7 bases fit TRBD1. The CDR3 length is 13 residues. Germline lookup yields CDR1 WNHNN and CDR2 SYGVQD (reference sequence). The J segment lost 7 bases and the V segment lost 8 bases, leaving 10 bases of the junction unmatched. This chain's CDR3 is CASGDRATGTQYF. CDR3 DNA sequence: TGCGCCAGCGGAGACAGGGCCACGGGGACCCAGTACTTC.

The rearrangement uses TRBV7-2 and TRBJ2-1; D is possibly TRBD2 (5 bases). The germline V and J ends were trimmed by 5 bases and 0 bases, with 17 bases remaining between them. The length of the CDR3 is 17 residues. Germline values: CDR1 SGHTA, CDR2 FQGNSA. CDR3 loop: CASSPLLGPSSYNEQFF. In nucleotides, the CDR3 is TGTGCCAGCAGCCCTCTACTAGGTCCCAGCTCCTACAATGAGCAGTTCTTC.

This chain joins TRBV7-9 and TRBJ1-1; D remains ambiguous. The V gene lost 5 bases and the J gene lost 7 bases, with 17 bases spanning the gap. The CDR3 is 14 residues long. In germline, CDR1 is SEHNR, CDR2 FQNEAQ (reference sequence). As DNA, the CDR3 is TGTGCCAGCAGCCCAAAGGTGGGGATAAGTGAAGCTTTCTTT. Its protein product is CASSPKVGISEAFF.